Each of the 5 T cell receptor beta chains below was sequenced from the same sample in a study of T cell responses to AZD1222 COVID-19 vaccine. Sequencing used immunoSEQ multiplex PCR; TCRdb keeps in-frame clones, though not all of them. The sample gives about 80,000 clones, approximately 85% of which show up once; roughly 3.6% is in the top ten. The material sequenced was peripheral blood, taken 28 days after the second AZD1222 dose. These receptors were obtained from an adult who received the AZD1222 COVID-19 vaccine.

This chain connects TRBV10-1 to TRBJ1-1; D unclear. Germline V gene data show CDR1 as WNHNN and CDR2 as SYGVQD (reference sequence). This CDR3 spans 13 amino acids. V was cut by 5 bases and J by 1 base, with 8 bases left in between. The CDR3 reads CASSYSRNTEAFF. CDR3 DNA sequence: TGCGCCAGCAGTTACTCAAGGAACACTGAAGCTTTCTTT.

The rearrangement links TRBV28 to TRBJ1-5; D possibly corresponds to TRBD1 (5 bases). V was cut by 2 bases and J by 4 bases, with 9 bases left in between. The CDR3 consists of 14 residues. CDR1 MDHEN and CDR2 SYDVKM come from the germline V gene. DNA of the CDR3: TGTGCCAGCAGTTTAGGGGCGAAAAATCAGCCCCAGCATTTT. It codes for CASSLGAKNQPQHF. Based on the CDR3 plus reference TRBV28 and TRBJ1-5, the full variable domain is DVKVTQSSRYLVKRTGEKVFLECVQDMDHENMFWYRQDPGLGLRLIYFSYDVKMKEKGDIPEGYSVSREKKERFSLILESASTNQTSMYLCASSLGAKNQPQHFGDGTRLSIL.

This chain connects TRBV10-1 to TRBJ1-1; D is perhaps TRBD1 (6 bases). CDR1 WNHNN and CDR2 SYGVQD come from the germline V gene (reference sequence). CDR3 length: 14 residues. V shed 6 bases and J shed 3 bases, with 14 bases lying between them. The CDR3 is CASRRDTGDTEAFF. The CDR3 nucleotides are TGCGCCAGCAGGCGGGACACCGGCGACACTGAAGCTTTCTTT.

The chain uses TRBV28 and TRBJ1-5; 9 nucleotides match TRBD1. With V trimmed by 6 bases and J by 2 bases, 8 bases remained unmatched. CDR3 size: 16 residues. Germline CDR1 MDHEN, CDR2 SYDVKM. CDR3 sequence (DNA): TGTGCCAGCAGCCCGGGACAGGGTATGGGCAATCAGCCCCAGCATTTT. Amino acids: CASSPGQGMGNQPQHF.

V and J are TRBV2 and TRBJ1-5; possibly TRBD1 for D (6 bases). The germline V gene encodes CDR1 SNHLY and CDR2 FYNNEI. V lost 7 bases, J lost 3 bases, and 10 bases lay in between. The CDR3 loop spans 13 amino acids. CDR3 sequence: CASMGDTNQPQHF. CDR3 sequence (DNA): TGTGCCAGCATGGGGGACACCAATCAGCCCCAGCATTTT.